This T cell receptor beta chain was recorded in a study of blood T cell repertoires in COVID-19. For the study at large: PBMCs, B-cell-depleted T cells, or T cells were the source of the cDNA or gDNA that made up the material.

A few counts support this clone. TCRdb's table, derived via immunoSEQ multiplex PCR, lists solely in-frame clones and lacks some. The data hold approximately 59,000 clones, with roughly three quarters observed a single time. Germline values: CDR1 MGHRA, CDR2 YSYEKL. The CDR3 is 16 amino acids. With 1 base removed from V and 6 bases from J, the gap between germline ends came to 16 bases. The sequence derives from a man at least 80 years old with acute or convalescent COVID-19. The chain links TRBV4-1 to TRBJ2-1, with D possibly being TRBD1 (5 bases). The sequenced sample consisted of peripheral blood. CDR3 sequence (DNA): TGCGCCAGCAGCCAAGTGGACATCCTTATATTCAATGAGCAGTTCTTC. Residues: CASSQVDILIFNEQFF.